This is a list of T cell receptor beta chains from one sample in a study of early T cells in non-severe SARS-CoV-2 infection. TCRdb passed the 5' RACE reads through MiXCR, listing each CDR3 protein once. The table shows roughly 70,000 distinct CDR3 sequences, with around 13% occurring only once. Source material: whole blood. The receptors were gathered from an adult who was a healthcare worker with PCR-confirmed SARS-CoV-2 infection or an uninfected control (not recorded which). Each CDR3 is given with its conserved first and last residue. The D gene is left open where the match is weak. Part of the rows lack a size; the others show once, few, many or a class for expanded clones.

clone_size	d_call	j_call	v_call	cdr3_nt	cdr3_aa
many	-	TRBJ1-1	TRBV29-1	TGCAGCGTCGGGGGCAGGCTGCACAACACTGAAGCTTTCTTT	CSVGGRLHNTEAFF
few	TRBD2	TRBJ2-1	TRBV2	TGTGCCAGCAGCAACCCAAGGCTAGCGGGGAATGAGCAGTTCTTC	CASSNPRLAGNEQFF
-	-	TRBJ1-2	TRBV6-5	TGTGCCAGCAGTTACGGGGGGCAGAACTATGGCTACACCTTC	CASSYGGQNYGYTF
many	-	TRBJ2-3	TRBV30	TGTGCCACCGCAGGGGTCAGTCAAGATACGCAGTATTTT	CATAGVSQDTQYF
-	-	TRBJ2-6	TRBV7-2	TGTGCCAGCAGCACGACAACCGGGACGGTCTCTGGGGCCAACGTCCTGACTTTC	CASSTTTGTVSGANVLTF
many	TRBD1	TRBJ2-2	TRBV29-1	TGCAGCGTCGGTACAGGGGGGAACACCGGGGAGCTGTTTTTT	CSVGTGGNTGELFF
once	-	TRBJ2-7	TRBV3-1	TGTGCCAGCAGCCAAGATCTACGCGAGCAGTACTTC	CASSQDLREQYF
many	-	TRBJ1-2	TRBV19	TGTGCCAGTAGTACCTACAGCCACTATGGCTACACCTTC	CASSTYSHYGYTF
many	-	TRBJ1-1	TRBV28	TGTGCCAGCAGAAGGGAGTGGGGTGAAGCTTTCTTT	CASRREWGEAFF
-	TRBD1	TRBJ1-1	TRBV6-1	TGTGCCAGCCGGACAGGGGGAGGCACTGAAGCTTTCTTT	CASRTGGGTEAFF
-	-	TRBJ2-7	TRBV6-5	TGTGCCAGCAGTTACCAGGATACGACCTACGAGCAGTACTTC	CASSYQDTTYEQYF
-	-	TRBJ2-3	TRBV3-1	TGTGCCAGCAGCCAAGTTCAGGAAGATACGCAGTATTTT	CASSQVQEDTQYF
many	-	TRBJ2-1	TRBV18	TGTGCCAGCTCGCCGGTCTATGAGTCTGAGCAGTTCTTC	CASSPVYESEQFF
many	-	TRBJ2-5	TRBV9	TGTGCCAGCAGCTCTCTAGGGGAGACCCAGTACTTC	CASSSLGETQYF
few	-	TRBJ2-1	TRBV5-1	TGCGCCAGCAGCTTTCTTATGGGGGCGCGCAATGAGCAGTTCTTC	CASSFLMGARNEQFF
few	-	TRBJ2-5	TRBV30	TGTGCCTGGAGTGTAAAATCATGGGCAAATCAAGAGACCCAGTACTTC	CAWSVKSWANQETQYF
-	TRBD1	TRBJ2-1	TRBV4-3	TGCGCCAGCAGCCAAGGGGCGGACAGGCAGTCTGATGAGCAGTTCTTC	CASSQGADRQSDEQFF
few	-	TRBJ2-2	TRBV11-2	TGTGCCAGCAGCTTAGGGCAGGTTGTCGGGGAGCTGTTTTTT	CASSLGQVVGELFF
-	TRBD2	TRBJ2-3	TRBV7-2	TGTGCCAGCAGCTTCCAGCGGGGGCAGCGGGATACGCAGTATTTT	CASSFQRGQRDTQYF
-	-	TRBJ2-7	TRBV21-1	TGTGCCAGCAGCAACTTCGAGCAGTACTTC	CASSNFEQYF
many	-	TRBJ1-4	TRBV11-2	TGTGCCAGCAGCGCCAGAGGACCCCTCGGTTCTTCCCGTCTTAGAAAACTGTTTTTT	CASSARGPLGSSRLRKLFF
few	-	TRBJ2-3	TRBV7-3	TGTGCCAGCAGGGGCCCGGGTGTTGGGGATACGCAGTATTTT	CASRGPGVGDTQYF
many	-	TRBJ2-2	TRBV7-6	TGTGCCAGCAGCTTAGAGGTGGACGGGGAGCTGTTTTTT	CASSLEVDGELFF
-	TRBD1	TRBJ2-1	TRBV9	TGTGCCAGCAGCTCCGGACAGGGTGACAATGAGCAGTTCTTC	CASSSGQGDNEQFF
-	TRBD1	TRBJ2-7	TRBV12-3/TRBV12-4	TGTGCCAGCACCTTGTCCGGGACAGGGAACGAGCAGTACTTC	CASTLSGTGNEQYF
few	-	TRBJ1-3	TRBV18	TGTGCCAGCTCACCAACAGGTTCATCTGGAAACACCATATATTTT	CASSPTGSSGNTIYF
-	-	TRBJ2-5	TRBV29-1	TGCAGCGTTGATTCGGGACTGGAAGAGACCCAGTACTTC	CSVDSGLEETQYF
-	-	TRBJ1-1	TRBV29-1	TGCAGCGTGGGGGCCCGGAACACTGAAGCTTTCTTT	CSVGARNTEAFF
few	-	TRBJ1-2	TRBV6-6	TGTGCCAGCAGCCCCGCCGTAAACTATGGCTACACCTTC	CASSPAVNYGYTF
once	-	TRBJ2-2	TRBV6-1	TGTGCCAGCAGTGAATACAGGGCGAACACCGGGGAGCTGTTTTTT	CASSEYRANTGELFF
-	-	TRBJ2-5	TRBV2	TGTGCCAGCAGGCGGAGCGGCCTGTCGGAGACCCAGTACTTC	CASRRSGLSETQYF
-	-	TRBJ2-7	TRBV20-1	TGCAGTGCTAGAGCAGGGAGCTCCTACGAGCAGTACTTC	CSARAGSSYEQYF
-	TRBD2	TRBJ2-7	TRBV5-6	TGTGCCAGCAGCTTCATGGGACTAGCGGACTACGAGCAGTACTTC	CASSFMGLADYEQYF
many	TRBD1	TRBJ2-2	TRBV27	TGTGCCAGCAGTTTAGGACAGGGGAATCGTCCCGGGGAGCTGTTTTTT	CASSLGQGNRPGELFF
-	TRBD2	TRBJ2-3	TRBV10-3	TGTGCCATCAGTGAGGCAACCTTATTAGCGGGGGCCCATGATACGCAGTATTTT	CAISEATLLAGAHDTQYF
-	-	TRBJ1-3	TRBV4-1	TGCGCCAGCAGCCAAGAATGGAGATCCGCCCGCTCTGGAAACACCATATATTTT	CASSQEWRSARSGNTIYF
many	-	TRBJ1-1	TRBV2	TGTGCCAGCAGGGGGGCAGACAACACTGAAGCTTTCTTT	CASRGADNTEAFF
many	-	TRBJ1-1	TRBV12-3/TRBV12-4	TGTGCCAGCAGGGGGCCGGGTTCGGCTTTCTTT	CASRGPGSAFF
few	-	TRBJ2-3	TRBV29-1	TGCAGCTTCCGCCGGACAGCCACAGATACGCAGTATTTT	CSFRRTATDTQYF
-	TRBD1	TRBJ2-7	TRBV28	TGTGCCAGCAGTTCGACAGGGAAGAATCATCGCGAGCAGTACTTC	CASSSTGKNHREQYF
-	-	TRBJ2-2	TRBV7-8	TGTGCCAGCAGCGCCTTAATACTCGGAGGATCCATCACCGGGGAGCTGTTTTTT	CASSALILGGSITGELFF
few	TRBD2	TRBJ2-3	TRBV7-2	TGTGCCAGCCATGCGGGAAGGACTAGGTTCACAGATACGCAGTATTTT	CASHAGRTRFTDTQYF
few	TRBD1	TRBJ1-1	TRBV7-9	TGTGCCAGCAGCCCACCGACAGGGTTGGAGGGTAGAGCTTTCTTT	CASSPPTGLEGRAFF
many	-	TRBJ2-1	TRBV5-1	TGCGCCAGCAGCTTCGGCGGATACAATGAGCAGTTCTTC	CASSFGGYNEQFF
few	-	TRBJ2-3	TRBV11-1	TGTGCCAGCAGCTTAAGGTGGGCTACAGATACGCAGTATTTT	CASSLRWATDTQYF
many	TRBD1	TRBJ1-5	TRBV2	TGTGCCAGCAGGGGACAGGGGGCAATTCAGCCCCAGCATTTT	CASRGQGAIQPQHF
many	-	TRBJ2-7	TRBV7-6	TGTGCCAGCAGCGGAGGGGCCCTGGGCTCCTACGAGCAGTACTTC	CASSGGALGSYEQYF
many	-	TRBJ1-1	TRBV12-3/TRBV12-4	TGTGCCAGCAGTGCCCTGGGAAGAACTGAAGCTTTCTTT	CASSALGRTEAFF
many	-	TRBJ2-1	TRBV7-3	TGTGCCAGCAGCTTAACACCCGTGGGATGGGATGAGCAGTTCTTC	CASSLTPVGWDEQFF